The 32 T cell receptor beta chains reported below all come from one sample, sequenced in a study of PD-1 blockade in classical Hodgkin lymphoma (dated by TCRdb to 2020 to 2022). Library preparation was by the immunoSEQ multiplex PCR assay. Drawn from immuneACCESS, this table holds only the in-frame rearrangements with V and J called that TCRdb kept. Clones are partly lost; checked studies trace under half to an unresolved V gene and leave the rest unexplained. For this sample there are 30,000 to 40,000 clones; more than 65% appear just once. The top ten hold 16% of the sample. The intended sense of this specimen's time point label: cycle 2 day 1 (C2D1) of nivolumab. Every trial patient had relapsed following autologous stem cell transplantation, and prior brentuximab vedotin exposure was what differed among cohorts A, B and C. The sequencing here drew on peripheral blood mononuclear cells (PBMCs), taken before the second cycle of nivolumab. The origin of the receptors is a human donor with classical Hodgkin lymphoma.

The CDR3 protein is CASSPPNRSYNSPLHF. The CDR3 coding sequence is TGTGCCAGCTCACCACCGAACCGGTCCTATAATTCACCCCTCCACTTT. The genes are TRBV18 and TRBJ1-6; D not certain. V lost 0 bases and J lost 1, with 7 bases in between. CDR1 and CDR2 (germline): KGHSH, LQKENI. The CDR3 length is 16 residues.

The chain uses TRBV15 and TRBJ2-1; TRBD2 might be the D (6 bases). The CDR3 has 14 amino acids. Between the trimmed V and J ends, which lost 0 bases and 10 bases, there was a span of 13 bases. Germline lookup yields CDR1 LNHNV and CDR2 YYDKDF (reference sequence). CDR3 in amino acids: CATSRDVGAGEQFF. The CDR3 DNA sequence: TGTGCCACCAGCAGAGATGTAGGGGCGGGGGAGCAGTTCTTC.

This clone was detected only once. The chain recombines TRBV2 with TRBJ2-1; 12 nucleotides align to TRBD2. The CDR3 has 18 residues. Germline values: CDR1 SNHLY, CDR2 FYNNEI. J gave up 4 bases and V 4 bases, and 11 bases lay outside the gene matches. In DNA form, the CDR3 reads TGTGCCAGCAGTGGGGCTAGCGGGGGGGCCGTTGGATACAATGAGCAGTTCTTC. As protein: CASSGASGGAVGYNEQFF.

The chain couples TRBV13 to TRBJ1-2; D perhaps matches TRBD1 (5 bases). The CDR3 length is 16 residues. V lost 0 bases, J lost 4 bases, and 15 bases lay in between. CDR1 PRHDT and CDR2 FYEKMQ come from the germline V gene (reference sequence). The CDR3 nucleotides are TGTGCCAGCAGCTTAGGGTCCGGGACGGGTGTCTATGGCTACACCTTC. This encodes CASSLGSGTGVYGYTF.

This clone was observed a few times. The rearrangement links TRBV5-6 to TRBJ1-1; tentatively, D is TRBD1 (6 bases). V lost 2 bases, J lost 0 bases, and 11 bases lay in between. Germline assignment: CDR1 SGHDT and CDR2 YYEEEE. The CDR3 length is 15 residues. CDR3 nucleotide sequence: TGTGCCAGCAGCTTTGTCGGGGACATGAACACTGAAGCTTTCTTT. Amino acid sequence: CASSFVGDMNTEAFF.

The chain combines TRBV4-3 with TRBJ2-7; D remains unclear. Per the germline V gene, CDR1 is LGHNA and CDR2 is YSLEER. V was shortened by 4 bases and J by 0 bases, with 10 bases between the two germline ends. The CDR3 is made up of 14 amino acids. CDR3 residues: CASSPHRVSYEQYF. CDR3 sequence (DNA): TGCGCCAGCAGCCCCCATCGGGTCTCCTACGAGCAGTACTTC.

V and J are TRBV18 and TRBJ1-4; D is possibly TRBD1 (5 bases). The germline V and J ends were trimmed by 3 bases and 0 bases, with 8 bases remaining between them. CDR3 size: 15 residues. Germline CDR1 is KGHSH and CDR2 is LQKENI. The CDR3 DNA reads as TGTGCCAGCTCACCGGGGGGTCCAACTAATGAAAAACTGTTTTTT. Translation: CASSPGGPTNEKLFF.

The V and J genes are TRBV5-1 and TRBJ2-3, with 7 bases fitting TRBD1. Germline V gene sequence: CDR1 SGHRS, CDR2 YFSETQ. The trim removed 0 bases at V and 7 bases at J, leaving 5 bases unmatched. The CDR3 totals 14 residues. The DNA of the CDR3 is TGCGCCAGCAGCTTGGGACAGGGTGGATATACGCAGTATTTT. Residues: CASSLGQGGYTQYF.

By share, this clone ranks as medium-sized. The chain joins TRBV4-1 to TRBJ1-2; TRBD1 might be the D (5 bases). The germline V and J ends were trimmed by 4 bases and 1 base, with 7 bases remaining between them. There are 13 residues in the CDR3. CDR1 is MGHRA and CDR2 is YSYEKL in the germline V gene. CDR3 DNA sequence: TGCGCCAGCAGCCCGGGACTTAACTATGGCTACACCTTC. Its protein is CASSPGLNYGYTF.

The chain joins TRBV9 to TRBJ2-3, with 11 nucleotides matching TRBD1. J gave up 2 bases and V 1 base, and 3 bases lay outside the gene matches. The CDR3 runs 16 residues. Germline assignment: CDR1 SGDLS and CDR2 YYNGEE. The CDR3 DNA reads as TGTGCCAGCAGCGTATCTGGACAGGGGGCCACAGATACGCAGTATTTT. Amino acids: CASSVSGQGATDTQYF.

The V and J genes are TRBV5-1 and TRBJ1-6; no definite D call. CDR3 length: 14 residues. Deletions cut 0 bases from V and 7 bases from J, with 8 bases between. The germline gives CDR1 SGHRS, CDR2 YFSETQ. CDR3 sequence reads: CASSLAAANSPLHF. The DNA for the CDR3 is TGCGCCAGCAGCTTGGCGGCAGCCAATTCACCCCTCCACTTT.

The chain has TRBV6-5 and TRBJ1-2; D is unclear. This CDR3 has 13 amino acids. CDR1 is MNHEY and CDR2 is SVGAGI in the germline V gene. Trimming removed 6 bases at V and 3 bases at J, with 11 bases between. The CDR3 reads CASSGRADYGYTF. The CDR3 bases are TGTGCCAGCAGCGGCCGGGCTGACTATGGCTACACCTTC.

This rearrangement joins TRBV5-1 to TRBJ2-1; TRBD1 aligns across 8 bases. V dropped 1 base and J dropped 5; count of bases not matched to a gene: 2. The CDR3 spans 14 residues. Per germline, CDR1 SGHRS and CDR2 YFSETQ. The CDR3 sequence: CASSLQGANNEQFF. The CDR3, as DNA: TGCGCCAGCAGCTTGCAGGGGGCCAACAATGAGCAGTTCTTC. The complete variable domain, with remaining parts taken from reference TRBV5-1 and TRBJ2-1, reads KAGVTQTPRYLIKTRGQQVTLSCSPISGHRSVSWYQQTPGQGLQFLFEYFSETQRNKGNFPGRFSGRQFSNSRSEMNVSTLELGDSALYLCASSLQGANNEQFFGPGTRLTVL.

The rearrangement joins TRBV4-1 to TRBJ1-2; maybe TRBD1 (6 bases). The V gene's germline CDR1 is MGHRA and CDR2 YSYEKL. V gave up 4 bases and J gave up 5 bases, with 14 bases separating them. The CDR3 sequence is 14 residues long. The CDR3 DNA sequence: TGCGCCAGCAGCCGGACGGGGGCTGGGTATGGCTACACCTTC. Its protein is CASSRTGAGYGYTF.

The CDR3 region is CASSTSGYGYTF. CDR3 sequence (DNA): TGTGCCAGCAGTACGTCCGGTTATGGCTACACCTTC. V is TRBV28 and J is TRBJ1-2, with D uncertain. The CDR3 length is 12 residues. V lost 5 bases, J lost 5 bases, and 9 bases lay in between. The germline V gene encodes CDR1 MDHEN and CDR2 SYDVKM.

This sequence joins TRBV19 and TRBJ1-2; D call uncertain. Germline V gene sequence: CDR1 LNHDA, CDR2 SQIVND (reference sequence). The length of the CDR3 is 13 residues. Between the trimmed V and J ends, which lost 4 bases and 6 bases, there was a span of 12 bases. This CDR3 is CASSKMAWNGYTF. CDR3 nucleotides: TGTGCCAGTAGTAAGATGGCGTGGAATGGCTACACCTTC.

The chain employs TRBV7-2 and TRBJ1-2; D is possibly TRBD1 (6 bases). The germline V gene encodes CDR1 SGHTA and CDR2 FQGNSA. V dropped 5 bases and J dropped 7 bases, with 23 bases sitting between them. This CDR3 comprises 16 residues. CDR3 coding DNA: TGTGCCAGCAGCCTGACAGGTGAGACCGCGGCGGTTGGCTACACCTTC. Translation: CASSLTGETAAVGYTF.

The V call is TRBV7-9, the J call TRBJ2-3; TRBD1 is a possible D gene (5 bases). The V gene's germline CDR1 is SEHNR and CDR2 FQNEAQ (reference sequence). V dropped 1 base and J dropped 6 bases, with 8 bases sitting between them. The CDR3 spans 13 residues. The CDR3: CASSLEGRDTQYF. CDR3 nucleotide sequence: TGTGCCAGCAGCTTAGAGGGGCGGGATACGCAGTATTTT.

The chain links TRBV2 to TRBJ2-5; 8 bases map to TRBD2. V gave up 10 bases and J gave up 0 bases; unmatched junction bases: 7. The CDR3 loop spans 14 amino acids. The germline CDR1 and CDR2 sequences are SNHLY and FYNNEI. The CDR3 bases are TGTGCCACCAAGACTAGCGCAAACCAAGAGACCCAGTACTTC. Residues: CATKTSANQETQYF.

J is TRBJ2-5 and V is TRBV5-1; D is unclear. CDR3 size: 14 residues. The V gene lost 0 bases and the J gene lost 4 bases, with 10 bases spanning the gap. The germline V gene encodes CDR1 SGHRS and CDR2 YFSETQ. The CDR3 protein is CASSLDAFTETQYF. CDR3 sequence (DNA): TGCGCCAGCAGCTTGGATGCGTTCACAGAGACCCAGTACTTC. The entire variable domain, with the rest obtained from reference TRBV5-1 and TRBJ2-5, is as follows: KAGVTQTPRYLIKTRGQQVTLSCSPISGHRSVSWYQQTPGQGLQFLFEYFSETQRNKGNFPGRFSGRQFSNSRSEMNVSTLELGDSALYLCASSLDAFTETQYFGPGTRLLVL.

This clone was picked up a small number of times. The chain uses TRBV6-5 and TRBJ2-5; 10 nucleotides match TRBD1. CDR3 length: 13 amino acids. The germline CDR1 and CDR2 sequences are MNHEY and SVGAGI. The V gene end was trimmed by 5 bases and the J gene end by 5 bases; junction bases not matched to a gene: 2. The DNA for the CDR3 is TGTGCCAGCAGTGTGGACAGGGGGGAGACCCAGTACTTC. Its protein product is CASSVDRGETQYF.

The chain joins TRBV12-5 to TRBJ2-3, with D hard to call. V lost 3 bases, J lost 4 bases, and 8 bases lay in between. This CDR3 spans 13 amino acids. CDR1 and CDR2 from the germline V gene are LGHNT and FRNRAP. CDR3 bases: TGTGCTAGTGGTTTCCCGGTCGCAGATACGCAGTATTTT. Its protein is CASGFPVADTQYF. Combining the CDR3 with reference TRBV12-5 and TRBJ2-3 gives the whole variable domain DARVTQTPRHKVTEMGQEVTMRCQPILGHNTVFWYRQTMMQGLELLAYFRNRAPLDDSGMPKDRFSAEMPDATLATLKIQPSEPRDSAVYFCASGFPVADTQYFGPGTRLTVL.

The rearrangement links TRBV6-5 to TRBJ2-5, with D maybe TRBD2 (6 bases). CDR3 length: 15 amino acids. Germline CDR1 reads MNHEY; CDR2 reads SVGAGI. V gave up 6 bases and J gave up 5 bases, with 19 bases separating them. The CDR3 DNA reads TGTGCCAGCAGCACCTCTGGAGGGGCGGGGGAGACCCAGTACTTC. This encodes CASSTSGGAGETQYF.

The chain is built from TRBV29-1 and TRBJ1-2; 7 nucleotides match TRBD1. The CDR3 has 13 residues. Trimming removed 6 bases from V and 6 bases from J; junction bases left unmatched: 10. Germline V gene data show CDR1 as SQVTM and CDR2 as ANQGSEA. CDR3 sequence: CSVYRGSRNGYTF. In nucleotides, the CDR3 is TGCAGCGTCTACAGGGGAAGTAGGAATGGCTACACCTTC. The full variable domain, with the rest looked up from reference TRBV29-1 and TRBJ1-2, is SAVISQKPSRDICQRGTSLTIQCQVDSQVTMMFWYRQQPGQSLTLIATANQGSEATYESGFVIDKFPISRPNLTFSTLTVSNMSPEDSSIYLCSVYRGSRNGYTFGSGTRLTVV.

The chain links TRBV30 to TRBJ2-1; weak D call: TRBD1 (6 bases). The V gene lost 8 bases and the J gene lost 4 bases, with 9 bases spanning the gap. The CDR3 spans 11 residues. Germline CDR1 GTSNPN, CDR2 SVGIG (reference sequence). The chain's CDR3 is CAGQGYNEQFF. The CDR3, as DNA: TGTGCCGGCCAGGGGTACAATGAGCAGTTCTTC.

The table lists this clone with many counts. The chain is built from TRBV30 and TRBJ2-1, with a possible D match to TRBD2 (5 bases). V was clipped by 5 bases and J by 2 bases, with 13 bases between them. This CDR3 contains 14 residues. Germline-derived CDR1 and CDR2 are GTSNPN and SVGIG (reference sequence). CDR3 sequence: CAWGWENAYNEQFF. CDR3 bases: TGTGCCTGGGGATGGGAGAACGCCTACAATGAGCAGTTCTTC.

This clone occurred a few times. V usage is TRBV19 and J usage is TRBJ1-2; D is undetermined. CDR1 and CDR2 (germline): LNHDA, SQIVND (reference sequence). The CDR3 is 15 residues long. The ends were cut back, 7 bases at V and 6 bases at J, with 21 bases in the middle. The CDR3 reads CASTMFSLQRDGYTF. CDR3 sequence (DNA): TGTGCCAGTACCATGTTTAGCCTTCAGAGGGATGGCTACACCTTC.

In this sample, this clone turned up many times. The gene calls are TRBV6-6 and TRBJ1-4; no definite D call. CDR1 is MNHNY and CDR2 is SVGAGI in the germline V gene (reference sequence). The CDR3 extends over 14 amino acids. V was shortened by 4 bases and J by 8 bases, with 14 bases between the two germline ends. CDR3 in DNA: TGTGCCAGCAGTTTGTGGGGAGAGGAGGAAAAACTGTTTTTT. Its protein product is CASSLWGEEEKLFF.

This clone was counted a single time. V is TRBV29-1 and J is TRBJ2-5, with D perhaps TRBD2 (6 bases). Germline V gene sequence: CDR1 SQVTM, CDR2 ANQGSEA. Deletions cut 6 bases from V and 0 bases from J, with 14 bases between. This CDR3 is built from 14 residues. The DNA for the CDR3 is TGCAGCGTCTGGGACGGAGGGAACCAAGAGACCCAGTACTTC. Protein sequence: CSVWDGGNQETQYF.

V gene TRBV7-2 combines with J gene TRBJ2-1; D is uncertain. The CDR3 runs 14 residues. V dropped 3 bases and J dropped 3 bases, with 9 bases sitting between them. The V gene's germline CDR1 is SGHTA and CDR2 FQGNSA. CDR3 sequence: CASSFEAGYNEQFF. CDR3 DNA: TGTGCCAGCAGCTTCGAGGCTGGCTACAATGAGCAGTTCTTC.

V and J are TRBV5-1 and TRBJ1-2; a possible D gene is TRBD1 (6 bases). CDR3 size: 16 residues. CDR1 and CDR2 from the germline V gene are SGHRS and YFSETQ. V lost 4 bases and J lost 1, with 17 bases in between. CDR3 sequence (DNA): TGCGCCAGCAGCCCCTTCCCGACAGGACTTAACTATGGCTACACCTTC. Its protein product is CASSPFPTGLNYGYTF.

The genes are TRBV19 and TRBJ1-2; unclear D gene. Germline CDR1 reads LNHDA; CDR2 reads SQIVND (reference sequence). This CDR3 has 15 amino acids. V dropped 2 bases and J dropped 6 bases, with 16 bases sitting between them. CDR3 amino acids: CASSISLGSIDGYTF. The CDR3 bases are TGTGCCAGTAGTATAAGTCTGGGCAGCATAGATGGCTACACCTTC. Drawing the rest from reference TRBV19 and TRBJ1-2, the complete variable domain is DGGITQSPKYLFRKEGQNVTLSCEQNLNHDAMYWYRQDPGQGLRLIYYSQIVNDFQKGDIAEGYSVSREKKESFPLTVTSAQKNPTAFYLCASSISLGSIDGYTFGSGTRLTVV.